Given below is one T cell receptor (beta chain) in context. Trimming removed 3 bases from V and 2 bases from J, with 11 bases in between. Per germline, CDR1 SGHAT and CDR2 FQNNGV. The length of the CDR3 is 15 residues. The data belong to a study of blood T cell repertoires in COVID-19. Clones were read by immunoSEQ multiplex PCR, and TCRdb kept only the in-frame ones, dropping some. In the table there are some 190,000 clones, approximately 80% of which are singletons. The sequence came from a woman in her forties or fifties with active or convalescent COVID-19. Sample: peripheral blood. The rearrangement uses TRBV11-2 and TRBJ2-1, with a tentative D call TRBD2 (5 bases). The CDR3, as DNA: TGTGCCAGCAGCTTGGTGGGAGCGACCTACAATGAGCAGTTCTTC. The encoded protein is CASSLVGATYNEQFF. The full variable domain, completed using reference TRBV11-2 and TRBJ2-1, is EAGVAQSPRYKIIEKRQSVAFWCNPISGHATLYWYQQILGQGPKLLIQFQNNGVVDDSQLPKDRFSAERLKGVDSTLKIQPAKLEDSAVYLCASSLVGATYNEQFFGPGTRLTVL.